Below are 17 T cell receptor beta chains sequenced from a single sample in a study of shared clonotypes between healthy human individuals. Sequencing was performed with immunoSEQ multiplex PCR; in TCRdb, only in-frame clones are kept and a portion is missing. The profile shows 800,000 to 1,200,000 clones, around 78% of them singletons. The sequenced sample was memory CD4+ T cells from PBMCs. As for subset: CD45RA-negative fraction. These receptors originate from a young man in good health. Some clones in this sample may be carry-over from other donors' samples.

J is TRBJ2-3 and V is TRBV11-2, with TRBD2 matching 12 bases. The CDR3 extends over 17 amino acids. J lost 4 bases, V lost 3 bases, and 8 bases had no gene match. Germline CDR1 is SGHAT and CDR2 is FQNNGV. CDR3 DNA: TGTGCCAGCAGCTTGTCTAGCGGGAGGGCCGGAGCAGATACGCAGTATTTT. This codes for CASSLSSGRAGADTQYF.

This sequence joins TRBV7-2 and TRBJ2-2; D gene ambiguous. This CDR3 spans 14 amino acids. Germline-derived CDR1 and CDR2 are SGHTA and FQGNSA. V lost 3 bases, J lost 1 base, and 6 bases lay in between. The CDR3 region is CASSFGGNTGELFF. DNA of the CDR3: TGTGCCAGCAGCTTCGGCGGGAACACCGGGGAGCTGTTTTTT.

This clone was seen a single time. This likely traces to a read error, being one base from a far larger clone. In the same sample, other DNA sequences code for this CDR3. The chain recombines TRBV6-5 with TRBJ2-5; D gene uncertain. CDR1 and CDR2 from the germline V gene are MNHEY and SVGAGI. CDR3 length: 14 residues. This CDR3 reads CASSYVGLGETQYF. The CDR3 DNA sequence: TGCGCCAGCAGTTACGTCGGGCTGGGAGAGACCCAGTACTTC.

This chain connects TRBV18 to TRBJ2-5, with D possibly being TRBD2 (5 bases). The length of the CDR3 is 21 residues. CDR1 and CDR2 from the germline V gene are KGHSH and LQKENI. Deletions cut 0 bases from V and 5 bases from J, with 31 bases between. CDR3 nucleotides: TGTGCCAGCTCACCACCGGAGGACGATAAAATTTGGTCTCGCCCGGAGGAGACCCAGTACTTC. Protein: CASSPPEDDKIWSRPEETQYF.

The chain has TRBV7-2 and TRBJ2-7; D possibly corresponds to TRBD1 (7 bases). The CDR3 covers 13 residues. The germline gives CDR1 SGHTA, CDR2 FQGNSA. V lost 4 bases and J lost 6, with 13 bases in between. The CDR3 nucleotides are TGTGCCAGCAGCTCAGACAGGGAGGCCGAGCAGTACTTC. This sequence encodes CASSSDREAEQYF.

The chain recombines TRBV7-2 with TRBJ2-3; D possibly corresponds to TRBD1 (6 bases). V lost 5 bases, J lost 2 bases, and 26 bases lay in between. The germline V gene encodes CDR1 SGHTA and CDR2 FQGNSA. The CDR3 is made up of 19 amino acids. The CDR3 DNA sequence: TGTGCCAGCAGCCCCCAGGACCCTCTCCGAGGGGGATACACAGATACGCAGTATTTT. Its translation: CASSPQDPLRGGYTDTQYF.

A note on this clone: Mismatch with germline at one junction end may stem from a read error. The rearrangement joins TRBV4-1 to TRBJ1-2, with D unclear. The CDR3 covers 12 residues. Germline CDR1 reads MGHRA; CDR2 reads YSYEKL. The CDR3 here is CASSLTRRTLDF. The CDR3 nucleotides are TGCGCCAGCAGCCTCACTCGTCGGACTTTGGACTTC.

The V call is TRBV18, the J call TRBJ2-7; 13 bases match TRBD2. The CDR3 extends over 17 amino acids. Germline V gene data show CDR1 as KGHSH and CDR2 as LQKENI. V trimming: 0 bases; J trimming: 0 bases; junction bases outside the gene matches: 2. Written as DNA, the CDR3 is TGTGCCAGCTCACCACCGGGGACTAGCGGGACCTCCTACGAGCAGTACTTC. Its translation is CASSPPGTSGTSYEQYF.

Turning to this clone: The sample contains more than one DNA sequence encoding this CDR3. V usage is TRBV5-1 and J usage is TRBJ2-1; TRBD2 aligns across 7 bases. Germline CDR1 and CDR2: SGHRS and YFSETQ. Unmatched junction bases numbered 4, after V lost 0 bases and J lost 4 bases. CDR3 length equals 15 residues. CDR3 nucleotides: TGCGCCAGCAGCTTGGATGCTAGCGGATACAATGAGCAGTTCTTC. It encodes CASSLDASGYNEQFF.

V gene TRBV29-1 combines with J gene TRBJ2-5, with 7 bases aligning to TRBD2. Germline V lookup: CDR1 SQVTM, CDR2 ANQGSEA. The CDR3 extends over 14 amino acids. V lost 2 bases and J lost 6; bases outside the gene matches: 9. CDR3 residues: CSVESRGSLQTQYF. The CDR3 bases are TGCAGCGTTGAATCCCGCGGGAGTTTACAGACCCAGTACTTC.

V and J are TRBV6-5 and TRBJ2-2; TRBD1 matches 7 bases. The J segment lost 5 bases and the V segment lost 7 bases, leaving 10 bases of the junction unmatched. This CDR3 has 15 amino acids. Per germline, CDR1 MNHEY and CDR2 SVGAGI. Here the CDR3 DNA reads TGTGCCAGCACCCATACAGGGGAAGGAACCGGGGAGCTGTTTTTT. Residues: CASTHTGEGTGELFF.

The chain employs TRBV5-6 and TRBJ2-7, with a possible D match to TRBD1 (6 bases). The germline V gene encodes CDR1 SGHDT and CDR2 YYEEEE. The V end was cut by 3 bases, the J end by 1 base, with 11 bases between. The CDR3 loop spans 14 amino acids. CDR3 in DNA: TGTGCCAGCAGCTCGTATACAGGGTCCTACGAGCAGTACTTC. Protein product: CASSSYTGSYEQYF.

The chain has TRBV28 and TRBJ2-7; 11 bases align to TRBD2. The ends lost 5 bases at V and 1 base at J; junction bases unmatched: 1. The germline V gene has CDR1 MDHEN and CDR2 SYDVKM. The CDR3 loop spans 14 amino acids. The CDR3 here is CASSRLAGSYEQYF. DNA for the CDR3: TGTGCCAGCAGTCGACTAGCGGGATCCTACGAGCAGTACTTC.

This chain links TRBV6-5 with TRBJ2-7; D is perhaps TRBD2 (5 bases). The V and J ends lost 2 bases and 5 bases respectively, with 16 bases between them. The CDR3 runs 15 residues. The germline V gene encodes CDR1 MNHEY and CDR2 SVGAGI. CDR3 protein: CASSYTWTAENEQYF. DNA of the CDR3: TGTGCCAGCAGTTACACCTGGACTGCGGAGAACGAGCAGTACTTC.

The rearrangement uses TRBV5-8 and TRBJ1-4; no clear D. V was cut by 1 base and J by 8 bases, with 6 bases left in between. This CDR3 comprises 12 residues. Germline-derived CDR1 and CDR2 are SGHTS and YDEGEE. CDR3 coding DNA: TGTGCCAGCAGCTTGTGGTCAGAAAAACTGTTTTTT. This gives the protein CASSLWSEKLFF.

The chain joins TRBV18 to TRBJ1-5; no definite D call. V lost 3 bases and J lost 0, with 9 bases in between. The germline V gene has CDR1 KGHSH and CDR2 LQKENI. CDR3 length equals 15 residues. The CDR3 loop reads CASSPATFSNQPQHF. The CDR3 coding sequence is TGTGCCAGCTCACCCGCGACATTTAGCAATCAGCCCCAGCATTTT.

The chain uses TRBV28 and TRBJ2-7; 12 positions agree with TRBD1. J lost 7 bases, V lost 5 bases, and 12 bases had no gene match. The CDR3 length is 16 residues. The germline CDR1 and CDR2 sequences are MDHEN and SYDVKM. The CDR3 is CASSVPPGQGAYEQYF. DNA of the CDR3: TGTGCCAGCAGTGTACCCCCGGGACAGGGGGCGTATGAGCAGTACTTC.